This TCR beta chain comes out of a study of CD8 T cells in Susac syndrome. Sequencing of TCR beta was performed on blood CD8+ T cells and on blood CD4+ T cells. Through negative isolation, CD4+ and CD8+ T cells were obtained, while TEMRA cells were enriched using FACS. Points on this clonotype: Its antigen remains unknown.

Study conclusions and caveats: As acknowledged by the study, its TCR sequencing and HLA analysis included a relatively small number of individuals.

RNA amounts of roughly 0.45 to 1 ug underwent reverse transcription with random hexamers. Amplification of TCR beta CDR3 spanned 54 Vbeta and 13 Jbeta via immunoSEQ multiplex PCR. MiXCR, run by TCRdb on the immunoSEQ multiplex PCR reads, gives a single entry per CDR3 protein. The repertoire includes some 100,000 distinct CDR3 sequences, 90% to 96% of them detected once, and 0.096% sits in the top ten. CDR3 length: 14 amino acids. V trimming: 6 bases; J trimming: 4 bases; junction bases outside the gene matches: 6. Germline CDR1 MDHEN, CDR2 SYDVKM. The clonotype comes from a human donor in good health. The sequenced sample was CD4+ T cells from PBMCs. The chain joins TRBV28 to TRBJ1-2; the match to TRBD1 covers 9 bases. The CDR3 sequence: CASRSTGGAYGYTF. The CDR3 bases are TGTGCCAGCAGATCGACAGGGGGAGCCTATGGCTACACCTTC.